This T cell receptor beta chain appears in the sequencing data of a study of sequential checkpoint blockade in melanoma. Sequencing used immunoSEQ multiplex PCR; TCRdb keeps in-frame clones, though not all of them. The sample includes some 35,000 clones, about 88% of them seen just once. Treatment here: randomized to nivolumab then ipilimumab (arm A) or the reverse (arm B). Trimming took 5 bases from V and 7 from J; bases not matched to a gene: 8. CDR1 is MNHEY, CDR2 SMNVEV, per germline (reference sequence). The CDR3 contains 14 residues. V gene TRBV27 combines with J gene TRBJ1-2, with TRBD1 matching over 9 bases. Sequencing used CD8+ T cells sorted from blood (inferred from file names), obtained from a patient given nivolumab and ipilimumab in sequence. The receptor was isolated from a human donor with melanoma. The CDR3 DNA reads as TGTGCCAGCAGTCCGTCGGGACAGGGCTCTGGCTACACCTTC. Translating gives CASSPSGQGSGYTF.